What follows are 16 T cell receptor beta chains derived from one specimen sequenced in a study of human T cells and chemical hapten exposure (dated by TCRdb to the early 2020s). The sample's time point, from its label and the paper: patch test 2, 6 weeks after DPC sensitization. The meaning of the sample's treatment or condition label: therapeutic diphenylcyclopropenone sensitization with weekly scalp DPC. The receptor library was made with RACE. Sequencing relied on a NextSeq 500. TCRdb reworked the public reads: Q25 trimming with fastp, MiXCR clone assembly, productive beta chains retained. When rows share a CDR3 protein, they turn into one entry using the most common DNA and genes. Recorded for this sample are tens of thousands of distinct CDR3 sequences; 7.5% to 9.5% of them occurred a single time. Approximately 3.4% of the sample comes from the top ten. The material was whole blood, obtained in connection with sensitization to the hapten diphenylcyclopropenone (DPC). These receptors were collected from a woman aged 50 to 60 with alopecia areata. Some clones in this sample may be carry-over from other donors' samples.

This clonotype has more than one count but fewer than ten. The chain employs TRBV20-1 and TRBJ2-1; 8 bases line up with TRBD2. After removal of 3 bases from V and 4 bases from J, the junction contained 11 bases not matched to a gene. Germline CDR1 and CDR2: DFQATT and SNEGSKA (reference sequence). The CDR3 is 16 residues long. In DNA form, the CDR3 reads TGCAGTGCTAGGACGGGGGGGGGAGCCAATTACAATGAGCAGTTCTTC. Translating it yields CSARTGGGANYNEQFF.

Only a few counts were recorded for this clonotype. The V call is TRBV19, the J call TRBJ1-5, with 7 bases matching TRBD1. V dropped 7 bases and J dropped 4; count of bases not matched to a gene: 13. This CDR3 region has 16 residues. Germline CDR1 is LNHDA and CDR2 is SQIVND (reference sequence). The DNA of the CDR3 is TGTGCCAGTACCCAGGGGGGGCGCAGTGGAAATCAGCCCCAGCATTTT. Amino acid sequence: CASTQGGRSGNQPQHF.

This clonotype was picked up a small number of times. The rearrangement links TRBV29-1 to TRBJ1-1; no definite D call. Trimming removed 3 bases from V and 0 bases from J, with 8 bases in between. The V gene's germline CDR1 is SQVTM and CDR2 ANQGSEA. This CDR3 is built from 13 residues. CDR3 residues: CSVEEAMNTEAFF. In nucleotides, the CDR3 is TGCAGCGTTGAGGAGGCGATGAACACTGAAGCTTTCTTT.

This clonotype came up a few times. The chain is built from TRBV7-2 and TRBJ1-5, with TRBD1 matching over 8 bases. Losses at the gene ends were 1 base for V and 3 bases for J; bases not matched to a gene: 2. Per germline, CDR1 SGHTA and CDR2 FQGNSA. This CDR3 is built from 15 residues. In DNA, the CDR3 is TGTGCCAGCAGCTTAGGGACAGGGCTCAATCAGCCCCAGCATTTT. Protein sequence: CASSLGTGLNQPQHF.

Turning to this clonotype: Just one base apart from a much larger clone, this may be a read error. The conserved closing phenylalanine or tryptophan is absent in this CDR3, likely reflecting a read error. V usage is TRBV20-1 and J usage is TRBJ1-1; D remains ambiguous. V was pared by 6 bases and J by 1 base, with 9 bases between. CDR1 is DFQATT and CDR2 is SNEGSKA in the germline V gene (reference sequence). The CDR3 is 12 amino acids. The CDR3 nucleotides are TGCAGTGCAAGACGACAGAACACTGAAGCTTTCATT. Translation gives CSARRQNTEAFI.

This clonotype was counted ten times or more. J is TRBJ2-7 and V is TRBV27; 7 bases are a match to TRBD1. The length of the CDR3 is 16 residues. The V gene's germline CDR1 is MNHEY and CDR2 SMNVEV (reference sequence). V was clipped by 1 base and J by 0 bases; unmatched bases: 6. Here the CDR3 reads CASSLLPGTASYEQYF. In DNA form, the CDR3 reads TGTGCCAGCAGTTTATTGCCCGGGACAGCCTCCTACGAGCAGTACTTC.

This clonotype came up a few times. This sequence joins TRBV6-2 or TRBV6-3 and TRBJ2-6; no firm D call. The V end lost 4 bases, the J end lost 0 bases, and 16 bases lay between the germline ends. The length of the CDR3 is 18 residues. CDR1 is MNHEY, CDR2 SVGEGT, per germline. The CDR3 is CASSSAWTVRSGANVLTF. In DNA form, the CDR3 reads TGTGCCAGCAGTTCCGCATGGACGGTTCGCTCTGGGGCCAACGTCCTGACTTTC.

This clonotype occurred many times. For the CDR3, the DNA is TGTGCCACCAGTGATCCAGGGGGCTCCTACAATGAGCAGTTCTTC. It yields the protein CATSDPGGSYNEQFF. The chain recombines TRBV24-1 with TRBJ2-1; 7 bases map to TRBD1. The CDR3 covers 15 residues. Germline trimming cut 3 bases from V and 0 bases from J; bases unmatched to any gene: 1. From germline, CDR1 is KGHDR and CDR2 SFDVKD.

J is TRBJ2-3 and V is TRBV6-1; possibly TRBD1 for D (5 bases). This CDR3 is built from 14 residues. Trimming took off 4 bases at V and 4 bases at J, with 12 bases between the two ends. In germline, CDR1 is MNHNS, CDR2 SASEGT. Here the CDR3 DNA reads TGTGCCAGCAGTGTCGACGTAGGGGCAGATACGCAGTATTTT. This translates into CASSVDVGADTQYF.

A few counts support this clonotype. The V and J genes are TRBV7-2 and TRBJ2-3; 8 nucleotides agree with TRBD2. V gave up 4 bases and J gave up 2 bases; unmatched junction bases: 5. This CDR3 region has 15 residues. Germline-derived CDR1 and CDR2 are SGHTA and FQGNSA. CDR3 nucleotide sequence: TGTGCCAGCAGCTCGGCGGGGGGTTCCACAGATACGCAGTATTTT. This sequence encodes CASSSAGGSTDTQYF.

J is TRBJ2-1 and V is TRBV10-3; TRBD2 might be the D (6 bases). V was pared by 5 bases and J by 1 base, with 9 bases between. The length of the CDR3 is 14 residues. Germline values: CDR1 ENHRY, CDR2 SYGVKD. CDR3 loop: CAISLAASYNEQFF. CDR3 in DNA: TGTGCCATCAGTTTAGCGGCTTCCTACAATGAGCAGTTCTTC.

The CDR3 DNA sequence: TGTGCCAGCTCACCGGCGGGCGATCAGCCCCAGCATTTT. Amino acids: CASSPAGDQPQHF. The chain couples TRBV18 to TRBJ1-5, with D unclear. The V end lost 3 bases, the J end lost 5 bases, and 8 bases lay between the germline ends. The V gene's germline CDR1 is KGHSH and CDR2 LQKENI. The CDR3 has 13 residues.

This chain joins TRBV20-1 and TRBJ2-5, with TRBD2 identical over 8 bases. J lost 5 bases, V lost 7 bases, and 9 bases had no gene match. This CDR3 region has 13 residues. CDR1 and CDR2 (germline): DFQATT, SNEGSKA (reference sequence). CDR3: CSGNNRGGETQYF. In nucleotides, the CDR3 is TGCAGTGGCAACAACCGGGGGGGGGAGACCCAGTACTTC.

This clonotype was counted only a few times. The genes are TRBV20-1 and TRBJ2-7; 9 bases are a match to TRBD1. Germline CDR1 is DFQATT and CDR2 is SNEGSKA (reference sequence). After removal of 5 bases from V and 7 bases from J, the junction contained 15 bases not matched to a gene. The CDR3 covers 15 residues. The CDR3 spells CSALRDRVDGGEQYF. CDR3 in DNA: TGCAGTGCTCTCCGGGACAGGGTTGACGGGGGAGAGCAGTACTTC.

This clonotype has only a few counts. V gene TRBV4-1 combines with J gene TRBJ2-1; perhaps TRBD1 as D (6 bases). Germline V gives CDR1 MGHRA, CDR2 YSYEKL. Between the trimmed V and J ends, which lost 4 bases and 1 base, there was a span of 20 bases. The CDR3 extends over 18 amino acids. The DNA of the CDR3 is TGCGCCAGCAGCCTTCTCTCTCCCGGGACACGTTCCTACAATGAGCAGTTCTTC. It specifies CASSLLSPGTRSYNEQFF.

This clonotype was recorded at least ten times. The genes are TRBV5-6 and TRBJ2-7; TRBD1 or TRBD2 may be the D gene (5 bases each). The V end was cut by 0 bases, the J end by 3 bases, with 10 bases between. CDR1 and CDR2 (germline): SGHDT, YYEEEE. The CDR3 extends over 14 amino acids. The CDR3 here is CASSLGRGFYEQYF. Here the CDR3 DNA reads TGTGCCAGCAGCTTGGGTCGGGGCTTCTACGAGCAGTACTTC. Full variable domain (remainder filled in from reference TRBV5-6 and TRBJ2-7): DAGVTQSPTHLIKTRGQQVTLRCSPKSGHDTVSWYQQALGQGPQFIFQYYEEEERQRGNFPDRFSGHQFPNYSSELNVNALLLGDSALYLCASSLGRGFYEQYFGPGTRLTVT.